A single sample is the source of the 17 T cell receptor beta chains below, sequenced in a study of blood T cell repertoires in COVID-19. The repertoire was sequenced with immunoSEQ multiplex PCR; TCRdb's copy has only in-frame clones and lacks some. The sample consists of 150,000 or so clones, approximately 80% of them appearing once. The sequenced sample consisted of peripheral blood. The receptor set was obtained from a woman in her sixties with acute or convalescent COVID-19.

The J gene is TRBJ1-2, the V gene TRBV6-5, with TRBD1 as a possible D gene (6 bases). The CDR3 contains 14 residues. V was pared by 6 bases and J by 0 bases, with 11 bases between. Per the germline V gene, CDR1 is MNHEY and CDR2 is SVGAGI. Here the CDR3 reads CASSGQTPNYGYTF. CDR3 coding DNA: TGTGCCAGCAGCGGACAGACCCCTAACTATGGCTACACCTTC.

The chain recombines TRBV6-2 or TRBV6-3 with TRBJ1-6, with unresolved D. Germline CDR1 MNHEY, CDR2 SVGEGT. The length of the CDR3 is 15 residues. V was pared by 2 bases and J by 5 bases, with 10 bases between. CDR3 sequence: CASSYGAVNNSPLHF. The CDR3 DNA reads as TGTGCCAGCAGTTACGGAGCAGTGAATAATTCACCCCTCCACTTT.

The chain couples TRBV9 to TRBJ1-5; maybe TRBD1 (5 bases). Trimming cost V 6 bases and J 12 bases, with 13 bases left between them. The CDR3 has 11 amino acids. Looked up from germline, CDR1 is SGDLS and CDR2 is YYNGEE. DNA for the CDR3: TGTGCCAGCAAGGGGTTAAAGGGCCAGCATTTT. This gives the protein CASKGLKGQHF.

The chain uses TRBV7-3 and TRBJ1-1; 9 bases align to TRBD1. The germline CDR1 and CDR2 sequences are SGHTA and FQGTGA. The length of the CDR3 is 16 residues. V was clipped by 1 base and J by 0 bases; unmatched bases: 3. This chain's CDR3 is CASSLMGTGMNTEAFF. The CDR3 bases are TGTGCCAGCAGCTTAATGGGGACAGGGATGAACACTGAAGCTTTCTTT.

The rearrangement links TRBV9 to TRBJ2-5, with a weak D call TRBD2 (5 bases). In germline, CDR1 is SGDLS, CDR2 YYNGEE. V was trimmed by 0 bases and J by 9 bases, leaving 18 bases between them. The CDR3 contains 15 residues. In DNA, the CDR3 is TGTGCCAGCAGCGTAGGGAGCCTCCTCGGAGGAGCCCAGTACTTC. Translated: CASSVGSLLGGAQYF.

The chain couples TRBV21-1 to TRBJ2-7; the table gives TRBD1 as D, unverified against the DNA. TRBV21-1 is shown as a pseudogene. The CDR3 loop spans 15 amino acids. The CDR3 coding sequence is TGTGCCAGCAGCAGACCGGGACAGGGCCTCTGCGAGCAGTACGTC. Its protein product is CASSRPGQGLCEQYV.

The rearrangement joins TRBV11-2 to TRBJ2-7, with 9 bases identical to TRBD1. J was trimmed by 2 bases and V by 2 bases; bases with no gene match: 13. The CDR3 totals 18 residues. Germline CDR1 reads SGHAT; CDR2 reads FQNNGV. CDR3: CASSLSPGTGPSPYEQYF. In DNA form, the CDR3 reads TGTGCCAGCAGCTTATCCCCGGGGACAGGGCCCTCGCCCTACGAGCAGTACTTC.

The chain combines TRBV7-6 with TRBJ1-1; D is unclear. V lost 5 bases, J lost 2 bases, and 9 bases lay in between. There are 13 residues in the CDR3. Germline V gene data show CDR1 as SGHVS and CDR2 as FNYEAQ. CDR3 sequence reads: CASSPSSNTEAFF. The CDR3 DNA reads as TGTGCCAGCAGCCCTAGCTCAAACACTGAAGCTTTCTTT.

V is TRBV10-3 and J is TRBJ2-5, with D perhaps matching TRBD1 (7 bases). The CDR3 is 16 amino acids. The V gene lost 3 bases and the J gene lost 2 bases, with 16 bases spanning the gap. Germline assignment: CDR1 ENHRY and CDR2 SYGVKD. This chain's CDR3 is CAISEGGGTAQETQYF. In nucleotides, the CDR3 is TGTGCCATCAGTGAAGGAGGCGGGACAGCGCAAGAGACCCAGTACTTC.

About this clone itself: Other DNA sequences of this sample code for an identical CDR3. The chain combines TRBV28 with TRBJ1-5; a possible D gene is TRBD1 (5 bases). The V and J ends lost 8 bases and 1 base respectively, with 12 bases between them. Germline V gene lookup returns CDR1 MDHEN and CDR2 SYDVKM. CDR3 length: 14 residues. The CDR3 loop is CASSQGGSNQPQHF. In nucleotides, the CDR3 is TGTGCCAGCTCTCAGGGTGGGAGCAATCAGCCCCAGCATTTT.

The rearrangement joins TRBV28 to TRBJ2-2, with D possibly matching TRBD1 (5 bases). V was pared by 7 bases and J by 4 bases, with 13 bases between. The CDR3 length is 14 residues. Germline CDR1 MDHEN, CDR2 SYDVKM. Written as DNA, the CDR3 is TGTGCCAGCATAAAAGGACAATTCACCGGGGAGCTGTTTTTT. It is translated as CASIKGQFTGELFF.

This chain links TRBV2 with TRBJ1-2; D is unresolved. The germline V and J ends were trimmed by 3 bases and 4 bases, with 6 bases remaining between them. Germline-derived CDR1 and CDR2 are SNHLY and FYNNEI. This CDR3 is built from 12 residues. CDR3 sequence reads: CASSDQIYGYTF. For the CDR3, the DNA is TGTGCCAGCAGTGATCAGATCTATGGCTACACCTTC.

Written as DNA, the CDR3 is TGTGCCAGTAGCGGACTAGCGGGGGCCGTAGAGACCCAGTACTTC. Protein product: CASSGLAGAVETQYF. This sequence joins TRBV19 and TRBJ2-5; 13 nucleotides agree with TRBD2. Losses at the gene ends were 6 bases for V and 4 bases for J; bases not matched to a gene: 5. This CDR3 is 15 amino acids long. The germline V gene has CDR1 LNHDA and CDR2 SQIVND (reference sequence).

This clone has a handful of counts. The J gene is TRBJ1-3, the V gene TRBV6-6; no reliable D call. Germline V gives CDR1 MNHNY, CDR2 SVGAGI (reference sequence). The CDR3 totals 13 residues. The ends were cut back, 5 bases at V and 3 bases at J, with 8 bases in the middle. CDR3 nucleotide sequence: TGTGCCAGCAGTCGGGCAGGTGGAAACACCATATATTTT. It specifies CASSRAGGNTIYF.

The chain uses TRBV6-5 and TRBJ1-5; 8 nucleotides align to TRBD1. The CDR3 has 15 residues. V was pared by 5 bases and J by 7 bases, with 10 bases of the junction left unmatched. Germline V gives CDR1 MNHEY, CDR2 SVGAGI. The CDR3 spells CASSNQGALGQPQHF. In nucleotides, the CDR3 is TGTGCCAGCAGTAACCAGGGGGCGCTGGGACAGCCCCAGCATTTT.

The CDR3 coding sequence is TGCAGCGTTTCAGGGGTTAATGGGGTAAACACTGAAGCTTTCTTT. It yields the protein CSVSGVNGVNTEAFF. This rearrangement joins TRBV29-1 to TRBJ1-1; possibly TRBD1 for D (6 bases). The CDR3 runs to 15 residues. Trimming left V 5 bases short and J 2 bases short, with 18 bases between. Germline lookup yields CDR1 SQVTM and CDR2 ANQGSEA.

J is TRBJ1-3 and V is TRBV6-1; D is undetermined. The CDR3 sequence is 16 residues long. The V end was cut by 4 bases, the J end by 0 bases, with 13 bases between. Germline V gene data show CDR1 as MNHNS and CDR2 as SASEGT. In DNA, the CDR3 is TGTGCCAGCAGTGTTGTGGGAGCCCACTCTGGAAACACCATATATTTT. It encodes CASSVVGAHSGNTIYF.